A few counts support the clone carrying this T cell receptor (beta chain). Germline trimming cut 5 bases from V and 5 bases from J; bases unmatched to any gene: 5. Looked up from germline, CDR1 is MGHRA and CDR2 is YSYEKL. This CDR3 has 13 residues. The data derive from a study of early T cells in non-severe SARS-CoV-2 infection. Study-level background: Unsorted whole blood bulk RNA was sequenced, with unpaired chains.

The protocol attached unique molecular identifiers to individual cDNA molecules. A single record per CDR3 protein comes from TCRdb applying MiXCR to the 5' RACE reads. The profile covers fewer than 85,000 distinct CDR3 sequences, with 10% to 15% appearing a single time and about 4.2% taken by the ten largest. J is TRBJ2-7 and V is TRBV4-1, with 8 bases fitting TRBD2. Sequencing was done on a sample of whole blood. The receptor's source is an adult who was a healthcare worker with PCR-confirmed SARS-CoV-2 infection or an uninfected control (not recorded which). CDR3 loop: CASSSRGDHEQYF. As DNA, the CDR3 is TGCGCCAGCAGCTCGCGGGGGGACCACGAGCAGTACTTC.